This T cell receptor (beta chain) was found in a study of blood T cell repertoires in COVID-19. Study context: From the United States, Italy and Spain came samples of acute and convalescent COVID-19.

Assay: immunoSEQ multiplex PCR; the TCRdb copy retains only in-frame clones and omits some. The table has more than 100,000 clones, 70% to 90% seen once. The CDR3 loop spans 13 amino acids. With V trimmed by 6 bases and J by 5 bases, 6 bases remained unmatched. The germline V gene encodes CDR1 MNHEY and CDR2 SVGEGT. The TCR was taken from a man between 65 and 80 years old with active COVID-19. Sequencing input: peripheral blood. This sequence joins TRBV6-2 or TRBV6-3 and TRBJ1-1, with 7 bases aligning to TRBD1. The CDR3 DNA reads as TGTGCCAGCAGCGACAGGGAAAAAACTGAAGCTTTCTTT. Encoded protein: CASSDREKTEAFF.